This is a list of T cell receptor beta chains from one sample in a study of blood T cell repertoires in COVID-19. Sequenced by immunoSEQ multiplex PCR; TCRdb stores in-frame clones only, minus some. The repertoire consists of about 90,000 clones, with roughly 90% occurring once and the leading ten covering around 2.9%. The sequenced sample was peripheral blood. These receptors were collected from a man in his fifties with COVID-19, enrolled during active disease. CDR3s leave out the opening cysteine and the closing phenylalanine or tryptophan. The order of the fields is J gene, V gene, CDR3 protein.

j_gene: TRBJ2-1; v_gene: TRBV4-1; CDR3aa: ASSQMTGDNEQF
j_gene: TRBJ1-2; v_gene: TRBV27; CDR3aa: ASSPRDSYGYT
j_gene: TRBJ2-1; v_gene: TRBV4-3; CDR3aa: ASSQIFSSYNEQF
j_gene: TRBJ2-1; v_gene: TRBV7-2; CDR3aa: ASSLGSSSSYNEQF
j_gene: TRBJ2-5; v_gene: TRBV18; CDR3aa: ASSPNFGDPVETQY
j_gene: TRBJ1-5; v_gene: TRBV5-5; CDR3aa: ASGQGRGNQPQH
j_gene: TRBJ2-1; v_gene: TRBV9; CDR3aa: ASSVSSVSVSYNEQF
j_gene: TRBJ2-1; v_gene: TRBV4-3; CDR3aa: ASSQGGLAGEIYNEQF
j_gene: TRBJ2-3; v_gene: TRBV9; CDR3aa: ASSVVSSGDTQY
j_gene: TRBJ2-1; v_gene: TRBV18; CDR3aa: ASSPGLASFPNNEQF
j_gene: TRBJ1-5; v_gene: TRBV18; CDR3aa: ASSPNGRSQPQH
j_gene: TRBJ2-3; v_gene: TRBV30; CDR3aa: AWSRGARSGTDTQY
j_gene: TRBJ2-7; v_gene: TRBV6-2/TRBV6-3; CDR3aa: ASSYSSSGGPRIEQY
j_gene: TRBJ1-2; v_gene: TRBV24-1; CDR3aa: ATSDFTRVRVGYT
j_gene: TRBJ1-1; v_gene: TRBV3-1/TRBV3-2; CDR3aa: ASSQRVSGTGGRNTEAF
j_gene: TRBJ1-2; v_gene: TRBV19; CDR3aa: ASSPSLRANYGYT
j_gene: TRBJ2-2; v_gene: TRBV7-9; CDR3aa: ASSPAPGSNTGELF
j_gene: TRBJ2-1; v_gene: TRBV18; CDR3aa: ASSSTSGGYNEQF
j_gene: TRBJ1-1; v_gene: TRBV29-1; CDR3aa: SGKTGNTEAF
j_gene: TRBJ2-7; v_gene: TRBV5-1; CDR3aa: ASSLTGSLNEQY
j_gene: TRBJ2-7; v_gene: TRBV4-3; CDR3aa: ASSRDRAVLGEQY
j_gene: TRBJ2-1; v_gene: TRBV30; CDR3aa: AWRKLAGGDNEQF
j_gene: TRBJ1-2; v_gene: TRBV2; CDR3aa: ASSDRGRARYT
j_gene: TRBJ1-3; v_gene: TRBV7-9; CDR3aa: ASSPTGNGNTIY
j_gene: TRBJ2-1; v_gene: TRBV24-1; CDR3aa: ATSSASEMSSYNEQF
j_gene: TRBJ1-2; v_gene: TRBV15; CDR3aa: ATSRDYRDYGYT
j_gene: TRBJ2-1; v_gene: TRBV19; CDR3aa: ASSSLGQGNNEQF
j_gene: TRBJ2-2; v_gene: TRBV5-4; CDR3aa: ASSQGQGATGELF
j_gene: TRBJ1-2; v_gene: TRBV2; CDR3aa: ARGLTGADYGYT
j_gene: TRBJ2-3; v_gene: TRBV27; CDR3aa: ASSYRTGLDTQY
j_gene: TRBJ2-7; v_gene: TRBV4-1; CDR3aa: ASSTTSSEQY
j_gene: TRBJ2-1; v_gene: TRBV9; CDR3aa: ASSVGWRGRGSYNEQF
j_gene: TRBJ1-3; v_gene: TRBV9; CDR3aa: ASSVGAGGSSGNTIY
j_gene: TRBJ2-3; v_gene: TRBV24-1; CDR3aa: ATSDLPKTEPDTQY
j_gene: TRBJ1-4; v_gene: TRBV4-2; CDR3aa: ASSHEVAATNEKLF
j_gene: TRBJ2-2; v_gene: TRBV3-1/TRBV3-2; CDR3aa: ASSQGLAGGTGELF
j_gene: TRBJ1-6; v_gene: TRBV4-1; CDR3aa: ASSQERPVNSPLH
j_gene: TRBJ1-5; v_gene: TRBV12-3/TRBV12-4; CDR3aa: ASSSQGSQPQH
j_gene: TRBJ2-7; v_gene: TRBV3-1/TRBV3-2; CDR3aa: ASSPGQGLGEQY
j_gene: TRBJ1-2; v_gene: TRBV28; CDR3aa: ASSAPGTDYGYT